The source of this T cell receptor (beta chain) is a study of CD8+ T cells in alopecia areata. Study-wide points: Lesional scalp, notably in alopecia totalis/universalis, had clonality above that of normal scalp. Tofacitinib did not eliminate many expanded lesional clones from scalp or blood. In scalp, tofacitinib significantly decreased clonality and expanded CD8+ clones among the top 100.

Details on this clone: Antigen: not known.

Reverse transcription of extracted RNA yielded cDNA, which provided the sequencing template. Sequenced by immunoSEQ multiplex PCR; TCRdb stores in-frame clones only, minus some. This table has about 190,000 clones, roughly 60% appearing once. Germline CDR1 and CDR2: LNHNV and YYDKDF (reference sequence). Trimming left V 5 bases short and J 3 bases short, with 13 bases between. This CDR3 has 14 residues. Treatment specified: oral pan-JAK inhibitor, 5-10 mg twice daily. Lesional scalp punch biopsies and peripheral blood came from alopecia areata patients. V is TRBV15 and J is TRBJ1-2; TRBD1 is a possible D gene (6 bases). The material was CD4+ T cells sorted from blood, obtained at week 24, from a patient treated with tofacitinib. The receptor's source is a human donor with alopecia areata. The CDR3, as DNA: TGTGCCACCAGCCCGGGGGGCAGATACTATGGCTACACCTTC. This translates into CATSPGGRYYGYTF.